The T cell receptor beta chain described here comes from a study of T-cell reconstitution after alpha-beta-depleted transplantation in children. Germline CDR1 and CDR2: SGHTA and FQGNSA. CDR3 length: 14 residues. The V end was cut by 2 bases, the J end by 6 bases, with 10 bases between. This clonotype was detected many times. Unique molecular identifiers were incorporated when the TCRbeta library was constructed. Using its own MiXCR run on the PCR reads, TCRdb lists one record per CDR3 protein. The sample gives fewer than 550,000 distinct CDR3 sequences, 11% of which show up once; about 5% is in the top ten.

The source is a human donor who donated a stem cell graft to a child with acute myeloid leukemia. Sequencing used PBMCs from the stem cell graft donor, obtained from the stem cell graft. The chain recombines TRBV7-2 with TRBJ2-2; no clear D gene. The CDR3 DNA reads TGTGCCAGCAGCTTAAAGGGAAAGGCCGGGGAGCTGTTTTTT. Translation: CASSLKGKAGELFF.